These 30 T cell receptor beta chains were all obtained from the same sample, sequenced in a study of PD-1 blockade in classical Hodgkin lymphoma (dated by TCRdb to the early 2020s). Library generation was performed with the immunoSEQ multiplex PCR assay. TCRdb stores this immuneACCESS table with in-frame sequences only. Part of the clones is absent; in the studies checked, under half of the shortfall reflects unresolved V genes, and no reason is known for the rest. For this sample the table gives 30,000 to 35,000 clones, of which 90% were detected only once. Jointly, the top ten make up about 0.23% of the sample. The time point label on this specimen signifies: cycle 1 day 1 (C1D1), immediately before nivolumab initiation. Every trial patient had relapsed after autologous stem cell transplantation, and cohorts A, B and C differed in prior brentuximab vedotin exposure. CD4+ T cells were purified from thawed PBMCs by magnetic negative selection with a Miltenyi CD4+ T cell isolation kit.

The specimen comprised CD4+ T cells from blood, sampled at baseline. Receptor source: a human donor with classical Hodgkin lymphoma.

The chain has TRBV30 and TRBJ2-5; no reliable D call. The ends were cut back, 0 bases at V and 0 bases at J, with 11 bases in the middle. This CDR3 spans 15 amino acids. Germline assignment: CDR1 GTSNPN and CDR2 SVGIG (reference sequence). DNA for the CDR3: TGTGCCTGGAGTGTAGGCAGTTGGTACCAAGAGACCCAGTACTTC. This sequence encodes CAWSVGSWYQETQYF.

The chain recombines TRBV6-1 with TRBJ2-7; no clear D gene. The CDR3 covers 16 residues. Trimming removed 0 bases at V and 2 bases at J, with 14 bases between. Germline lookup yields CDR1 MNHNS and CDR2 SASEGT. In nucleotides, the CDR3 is TGTGCCAGCAGTGAAGCGATGGCGAATAACCCCTACGAGCAGTACTTC. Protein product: CASSEAMANNPYEQYF.

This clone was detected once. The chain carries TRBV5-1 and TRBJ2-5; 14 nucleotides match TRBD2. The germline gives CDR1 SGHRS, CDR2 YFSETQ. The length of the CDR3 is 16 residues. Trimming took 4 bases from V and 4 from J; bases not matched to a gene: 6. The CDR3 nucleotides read TGCGCCAGCAGCCTGGGACTAGCGGGAGTAGGAGAGACCCAGTACTTC. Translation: CASSLGLAGVGETQYF.

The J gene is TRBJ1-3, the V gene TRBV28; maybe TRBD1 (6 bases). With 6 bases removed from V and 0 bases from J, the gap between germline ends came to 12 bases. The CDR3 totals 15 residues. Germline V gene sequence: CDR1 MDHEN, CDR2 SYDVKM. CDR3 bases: TGTGCCAGCAGACCAACAGGGCTCTCTGGAAACACCATATATTTT. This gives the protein CASRPTGLSGNTIYF.

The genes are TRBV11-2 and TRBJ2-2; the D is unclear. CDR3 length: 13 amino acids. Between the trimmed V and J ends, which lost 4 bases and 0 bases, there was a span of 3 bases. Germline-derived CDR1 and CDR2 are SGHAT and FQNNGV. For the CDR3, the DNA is TGTGCCAGCAGCTCATCGAACACCGGGGAGCTGTTTTTT. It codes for CASSSSNTGELFF.

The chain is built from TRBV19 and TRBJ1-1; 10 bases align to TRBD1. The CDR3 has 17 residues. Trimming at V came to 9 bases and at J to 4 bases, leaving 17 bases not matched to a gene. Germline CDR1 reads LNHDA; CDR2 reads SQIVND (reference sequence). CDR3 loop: CASLQDRGRGGSTEAFF. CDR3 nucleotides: TGTGCCAGCCTTCAAGACAGGGGGCGCGGAGGTAGCACTGAAGCTTTCTTT.

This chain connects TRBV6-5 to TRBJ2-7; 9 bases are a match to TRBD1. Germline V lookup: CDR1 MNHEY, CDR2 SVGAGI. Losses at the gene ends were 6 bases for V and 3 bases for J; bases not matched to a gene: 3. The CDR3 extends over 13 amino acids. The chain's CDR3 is CASRGTGNYEQYF. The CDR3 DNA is TGTGCCAGCAGAGGGACAGGGAACTACGAGCAGTACTTC.

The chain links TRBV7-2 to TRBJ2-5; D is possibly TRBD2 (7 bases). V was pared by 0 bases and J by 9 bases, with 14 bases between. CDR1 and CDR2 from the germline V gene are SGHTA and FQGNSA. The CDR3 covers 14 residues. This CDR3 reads CASSLALGGGAQYF. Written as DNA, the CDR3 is TGTGCCAGCAGCTTAGCGCTCGGAGGGGGGGCCCAGTACTTC. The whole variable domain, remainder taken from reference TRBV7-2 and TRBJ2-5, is GAGVSQSPSNKVTEKGKDVELRCDPISGHTALYWYRQSLGQGLEFLIYFQGNSAPDKSGLPSDRFSAERTGGSVSTLTIQRTQQEDSAVYLCASSLALGGGAQYFGPGTRLLVL.

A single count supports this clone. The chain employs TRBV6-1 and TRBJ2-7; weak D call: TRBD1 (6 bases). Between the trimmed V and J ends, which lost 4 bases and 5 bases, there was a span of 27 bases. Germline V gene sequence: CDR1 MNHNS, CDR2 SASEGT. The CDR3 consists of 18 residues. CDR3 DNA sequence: TGTGCCAGCAGTGTACTCCCGAGGCAGGGGATAACCGCTGACGAGCAGTACTTC. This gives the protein CASSVLPRQGITADEQYF.

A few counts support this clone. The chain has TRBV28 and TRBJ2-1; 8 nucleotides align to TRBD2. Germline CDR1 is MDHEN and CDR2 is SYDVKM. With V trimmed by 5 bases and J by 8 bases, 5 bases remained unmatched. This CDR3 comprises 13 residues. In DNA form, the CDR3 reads TGTGCCAGCAGTAAGGGACTAGTATATGAGCAGTTCTTC. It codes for CASSKGLVYEQFF.

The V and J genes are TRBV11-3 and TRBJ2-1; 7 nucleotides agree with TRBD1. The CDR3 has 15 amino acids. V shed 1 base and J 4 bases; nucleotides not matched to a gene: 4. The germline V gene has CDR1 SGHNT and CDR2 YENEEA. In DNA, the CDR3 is TGTGCCAGCAGCTTAGGCCCGGGACAGTACAATGAGCAGTTCTTC. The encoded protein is CASSLGPGQYNEQFF.

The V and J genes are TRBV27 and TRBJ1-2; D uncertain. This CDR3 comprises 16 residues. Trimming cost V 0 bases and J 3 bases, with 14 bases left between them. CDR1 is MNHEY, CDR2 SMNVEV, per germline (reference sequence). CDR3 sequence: CASSLSPGPEDYGYTF. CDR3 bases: TGTGCCAGCAGTTTATCTCCAGGCCCCGAGGACTATGGCTACACCTTC.

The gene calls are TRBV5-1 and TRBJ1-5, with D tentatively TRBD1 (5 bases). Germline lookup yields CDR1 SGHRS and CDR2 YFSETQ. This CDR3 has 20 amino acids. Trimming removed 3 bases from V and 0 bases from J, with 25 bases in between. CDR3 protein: CASSSSRTLPTLTSNQPQHF. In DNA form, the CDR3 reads TGCGCCAGCAGCTCCTCTCGGACACTACCGACTCTAACTAGCAATCAGCCCCAGCATTTT. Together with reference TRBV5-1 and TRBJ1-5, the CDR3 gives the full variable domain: KAGVTQTPRYLIKTRGQQVTLSCSPISGHRSVSWYQQTPGQGLQFLFEYFSETQRNKGNFPGRFSGRQFSNSRSEMNVSTLELGDSALYLCASSSSRTLPTLTSNQPQHFGDGTRLSIL.

CDR3 loop: CARDHPTEQGVIAKNIQYF. Here the CDR3 DNA reads TGCGCCAGGGACCACCCGACTGAACAGGGGGTAATAGCCAAAAACATTCAGTACTTC. The chain employs TRBV4-1 and TRBJ2-4; the match to TRBD1 covers 8 bases. Germline CDR1 and CDR2: MGHRA and YSYEKL. The CDR3 spans 19 residues. Germline trimming cut 9 bases from V and 0 bases from J; bases unmatched to any gene: 19.

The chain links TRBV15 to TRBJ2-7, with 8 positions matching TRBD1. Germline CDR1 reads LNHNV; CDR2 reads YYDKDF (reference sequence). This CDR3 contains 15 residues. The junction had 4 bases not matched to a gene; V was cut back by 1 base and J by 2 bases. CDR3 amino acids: CATSRGRTGTYEQYF. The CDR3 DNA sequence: TGTGCCACCAGCAGAGGTAGGACAGGGACCTACGAGCAGTACTTC.

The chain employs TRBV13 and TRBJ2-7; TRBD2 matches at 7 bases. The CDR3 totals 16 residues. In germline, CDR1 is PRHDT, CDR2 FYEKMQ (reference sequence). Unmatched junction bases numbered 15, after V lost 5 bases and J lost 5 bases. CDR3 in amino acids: CASSRPRGSYPNEQYF. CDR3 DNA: TGTGCCAGCAGCCGACCGCGGGGGTCATACCCTAACGAGCAGTACTTC.

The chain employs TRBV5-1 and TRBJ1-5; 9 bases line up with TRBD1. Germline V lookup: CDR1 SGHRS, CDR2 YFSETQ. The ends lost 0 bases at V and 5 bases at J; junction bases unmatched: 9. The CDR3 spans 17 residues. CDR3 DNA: TGCGCCAGCAGCTTGGTTGCCAACGACAGGGGGGATCAGCCCCAGCATTTT. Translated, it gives CASSLVANDRGDQPQHF.

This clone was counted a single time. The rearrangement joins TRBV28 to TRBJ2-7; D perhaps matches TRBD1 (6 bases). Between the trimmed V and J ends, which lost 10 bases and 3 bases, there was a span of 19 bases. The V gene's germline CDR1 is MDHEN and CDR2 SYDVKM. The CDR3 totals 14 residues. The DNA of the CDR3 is TGTGCCACAGTCGCACAGGGACATGGCTACGAGCAGTACTTC. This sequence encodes CATVAQGHGYEQYF.

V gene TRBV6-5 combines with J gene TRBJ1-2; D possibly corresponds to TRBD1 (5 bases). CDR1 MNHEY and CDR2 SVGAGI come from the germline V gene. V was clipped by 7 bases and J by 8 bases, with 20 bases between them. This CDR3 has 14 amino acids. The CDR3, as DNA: TGTGCCAGCACATCTGTGAGGGGTGTTGTGGGCTACACCTTC. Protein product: CASTSVRGVVGYTF.

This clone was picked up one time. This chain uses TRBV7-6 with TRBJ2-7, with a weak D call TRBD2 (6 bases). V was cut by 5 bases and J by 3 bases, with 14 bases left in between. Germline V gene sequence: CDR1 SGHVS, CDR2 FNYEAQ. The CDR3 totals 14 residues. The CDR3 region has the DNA TGTGCCAGCAGCAACATAGAGGGAGGCTACGAGCAGTACTTC. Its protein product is CASSNIEGGYEQYF.

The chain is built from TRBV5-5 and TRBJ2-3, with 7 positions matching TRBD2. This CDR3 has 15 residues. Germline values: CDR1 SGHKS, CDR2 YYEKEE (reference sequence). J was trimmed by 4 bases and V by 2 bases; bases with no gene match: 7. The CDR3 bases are TGTGCCAGCAGCTTTACCGGGACTACGGCAGATACGCAGTATTTT. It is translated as CASSFTGTTADTQYF.

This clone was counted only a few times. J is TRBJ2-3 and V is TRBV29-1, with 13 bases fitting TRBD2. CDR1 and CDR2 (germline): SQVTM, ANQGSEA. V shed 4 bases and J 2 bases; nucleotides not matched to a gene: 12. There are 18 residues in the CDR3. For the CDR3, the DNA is TGCAGCGTTGCCAGGACTAGCGGGAGAGGGGCCTCCACAGATACGCAGTATTTT. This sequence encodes CSVARTSGRGASTDTQYF.

As DNA, the CDR3 is TGCAGCGTTCGGCAGGGCGATAATTCACCCCTCCACTTT. It specifies CSVRQGDNSPLHF. V usage is TRBV29-1 and J usage is TRBJ1-6; D possibly corresponds to TRBD1 (5 bases). CDR3 length equals 13 residues. CDR1 and CDR2 from the germline V gene are SQVTM and ANQGSEA. The V end lost 5 bases, the J end lost 5 bases, and 10 bases lay between the germline ends.

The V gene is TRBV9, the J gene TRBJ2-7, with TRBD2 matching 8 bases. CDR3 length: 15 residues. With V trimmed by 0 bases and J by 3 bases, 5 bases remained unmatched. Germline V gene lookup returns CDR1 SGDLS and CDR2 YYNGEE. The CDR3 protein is CASSVGGSGIYEQYF. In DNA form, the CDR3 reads TGTGCCAGCAGCGTAGGTGGTAGCGGGATCTACGAGCAGTACTTC.

DNA of the CDR3: TGTGCCAGCAGGAGAGGGGGGGACCCCTATGGCTACACCTTC. This sequence encodes CASRRGGDPYGYTF. V usage is TRBV5-6 and J usage is TRBJ1-2; a weak D match, TRBD1 (6 bases). The CDR3 has 14 amino acids. Germline V gives CDR1 SGHDT, CDR2 YYEEEE. With 5 bases removed from V and 4 bases from J, the gap between germline ends came to 15 bases. Supplemented by reference TRBV5-6 and TRBJ1-2, the full variable domain reads DAGVTQSPTHLIKTRGQQVTLRCSPKSGHDTVSWYQQALGQGPQFIFQYYEEEERQRGNFPDRFSGHQFPNYSSELNVNALLLGDSALYLCASRRGGDPYGYTFGSGTRLTVV.

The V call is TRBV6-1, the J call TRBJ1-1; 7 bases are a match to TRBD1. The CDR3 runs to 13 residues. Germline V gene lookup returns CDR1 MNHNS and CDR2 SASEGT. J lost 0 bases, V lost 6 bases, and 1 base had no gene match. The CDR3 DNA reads TGTGCCAGCAGGGGACAGATGAACACTGAAGCTTTCTTT. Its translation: CASRGQMNTEAFF.

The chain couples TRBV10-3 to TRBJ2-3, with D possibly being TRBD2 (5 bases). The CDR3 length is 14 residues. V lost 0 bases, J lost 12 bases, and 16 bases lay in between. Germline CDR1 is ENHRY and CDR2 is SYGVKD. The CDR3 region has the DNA TGTGCCATCAGTGAGTCTCTATCGGACTCTCTCCAGTATTTT. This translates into CAISESLSDSLQYF.

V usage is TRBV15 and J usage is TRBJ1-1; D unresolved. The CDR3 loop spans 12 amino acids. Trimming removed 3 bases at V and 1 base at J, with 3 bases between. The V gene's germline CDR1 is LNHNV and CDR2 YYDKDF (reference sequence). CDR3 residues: CATSSSNTEAFF. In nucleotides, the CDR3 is TGTGCCACCAGCAGTTCGAACACTGAAGCTTTCTTT.

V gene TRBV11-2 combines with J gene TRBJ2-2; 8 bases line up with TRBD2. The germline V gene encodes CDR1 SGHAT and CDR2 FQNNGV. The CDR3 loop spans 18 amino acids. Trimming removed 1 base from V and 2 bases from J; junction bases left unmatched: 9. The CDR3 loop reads CASSLVDWGTRNTGELFF. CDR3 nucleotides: TGTGCCAGCAGCTTAGTGGATTGGGGGACTAGAAACACCGGGGAGCTGTTTTTT.

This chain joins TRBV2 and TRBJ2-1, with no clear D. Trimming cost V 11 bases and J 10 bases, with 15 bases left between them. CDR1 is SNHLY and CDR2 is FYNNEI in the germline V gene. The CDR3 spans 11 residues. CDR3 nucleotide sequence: TGTGCCGGCCAGCAAATAGGAGAGCAGTTCTTC. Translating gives CAGQQIGEQFF. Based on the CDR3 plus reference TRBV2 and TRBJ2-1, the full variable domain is EPEVTQTPSHQVTQMGQEVILRCVPISNHLYFYWYRQILGQKVEFLVSFYNNEISEKSEIFDDQFSVERPDGSNFTLKIRSTKLEDSAMYFCAGQQIGEQFFGPGTRLTVL.